The 24 T cell receptor beta chains below were found in one sample sequenced in a study of blood T cells in healthy people across ages. The authors ran a second PCR of about 6 to 11 cycles using a sample-barcoded 5' primer and a J-beta primer mix. TCRdb processed the 5' RACE reads anew with MiXCR; each CDR3 protein has one entry. This table holds 550,000 to 600,000 distinct CDR3 sequences, 25% to 30% found once. The source material was blood. The receptors shown here come from a woman aged 70 to 79 in good health.

J is TRBJ1-1 and V is TRBV18; a possible D gene is TRBD1 (5 bases). From germline, CDR1 is KGHSH and CDR2 LQKENI. This CDR3 has 15 residues. Trimming cost V 6 bases and J 5 bases, with 19 bases left between them. The CDR3, as DNA: TGTGCCAGCTCTATGCAGGGTGGTCCTTCGACTGAAGCTTTCTTT. This sequence encodes CASSMQGGPSTEAFF.

This chain links TRBV6-2 or TRBV6-3 with TRBJ2-1; 8 positions match TRBD2. This CDR3 comprises 16 residues. The V segment lost 0 bases and the J segment 11 bases; nucleotides outside the gene matches: 12. Germline V gives CDR1 MNHEY, CDR2 SVGEGT. The CDR3 reads CASSYSKAGGRGKQFF. The CDR3 bases are TGTGCCAGCAGTTACTCGAAGGCGGGGGGCCGGGGTAAGCAGTTCTTC.

V is TRBV2 and J is TRBJ1-5, with TRBD1 identical over 9 bases. V lost 5 bases and J lost 3; bases outside the gene matches: 5. This CDR3 spans 15 amino acids. Per germline, CDR1 SNHLY and CDR2 FYNNEI. The CDR3 loop reads CASSLGQGPNQPQHF. In nucleotides, the CDR3 is TGTGCCAGCAGTCTTGGACAGGGGCCCAATCAGCCCCAGCATTTT.

V usage is TRBV5-6 and J usage is TRBJ1-2; D is unclear. CDR3 size: 13 residues. Trimming stripped 0 bases from V and 6 bases from J, with 9 bases between. Germline-derived CDR1 and CDR2 are SGHDT and YYEEEE. The CDR3 DNA reads as TGTGCCAGCAGCTTGGCTGGGTTTCATGGCTACACCTTC. Amino acids: CASSLAGFHGYTF. The entire variable domain, with the rest obtained from reference TRBV5-6 and TRBJ1-2, is as follows: DAGVTQSPTHLIKTRGQQVTLRCSPKSGHDTVSWYQQALGQGPQFIFQYYEEEERQRGNFPDRFSGHQFPNYSSELNVNALLLGDSALYLCASSLAGFHGYTFGSGTRLTVV.

This chain joins TRBV15 and TRBJ2-5; a weak D match, TRBD2 (5 bases). Germline V CDR1 and CDR2: LNHNV, YYDKDF (reference sequence). Trimming removed 7 bases from V and 3 bases from J, with 12 bases in between. The CDR3 runs to 13 residues. CDR3 sequence reads: CATNKFGEETQYF. The CDR3 nucleotides are TGTGCCACCAATAAATTCGGGGAAGAGACCCAGTACTTC. Complete variable domain (other parts from reference TRBV15 and TRBJ2-5): DAMVIQNPRYQVTQFGKPVTLSCSQTLNHNVMYWYQQKSSQAPKLLFHYYDKDFNNEADTPDNFQSRRPNTSFCFLDIRSPGLGDTAMYLCATNKFGEETQYFGPGTRLLVL.

V gene TRBV12-3 or TRBV12-4 combines with J gene TRBJ2-7; 7 bases agree with TRBD2. V shed 5 bases and J 2 bases; nucleotides not matched to a gene: 3. This CDR3 has 13 amino acids. CDR3 sequence reads: CASSREGPYEQYF. The CDR3, as DNA: TGTGCCAGCAGTAGGGAGGGGCCCTACGAGCAGTACTTC.

V and J are TRBV2 and TRBJ2-1, with D possibly matching TRBD2 (5 bases). CDR3 length equals 14 residues. CDR1 is SNHLY, CDR2 FYNNEI, per germline. V was pared by 4 bases and J by 3 bases, with 10 bases between. The CDR3 coding sequence is TGTGCCAGCAGTGTAACTAGAGGCTACAATGAGCAGTTCTTC. Its translation: CASSVTRGYNEQFF.

This chain joins TRBV29-1 and TRBJ2-5; 7 bases agree with TRBD2. CDR3 length: 12 residues. J lost 4 bases, V lost 3 bases, and 2 bases had no gene match. CDR1 is SQVTM, CDR2 ANQGSEA, per germline. CDR3 DNA sequence: TGCAGCGTTGAGAGACTAGCAGAGACCCAGTACTTC. It codes for CSVERLAETQYF.

The rearrangement uses TRBV21-1 and TRBJ2-5; the D call of TRBD1 is as the table states it, not checked on the DNA. The DNA end favors TRBJ2-7, so the J call may be wrong. TRBV21-1 is a pseudogene locus. This CDR3 is 16 amino acids long. Here the CDR3 DNA reads TGTGCCAGCACTAAGGGGAACAGCGAAATTGACTACGAGCAGTACTTC. Translated: CASTKGNSEIDYEQYF.

The chain couples TRBV12-3 or TRBV12-4 to TRBJ2-3, with 8 bases identical to TRBD1. The CDR3 covers 11 residues. V gave up 7 bases and J gave up 15 bases; unmatched junction bases: 9. The chain's CDR3 is CASTTGQGGYF. The CDR3 bases are TGTGCCAGCACCACTGGACAGGGAGGTTATTTT.

In its sample, this clonotype was seen a few times. This chain connects TRBV12-3 or TRBV12-4 to TRBJ1-4; the match to TRBD1 covers 9 bases. The CDR3 loop spans 16 amino acids. J lost 7 bases, V lost 4 bases, and 10 bases had no gene match. The CDR3 spells CASSSRAGTGSEKLFF. CDR3 DNA: TGTGCCAGCAGTTCTAGGGCCGGGACAGGGAGTGAAAAACTGTTTTTT.

This chain uses TRBV4-3 with TRBJ2-1; 9 positions match TRBD1. Germline lookup yields CDR1 LGHNA and CDR2 YSLEER. Trimming at V came to 3 bases and at J to 6 bases, leaving 9 bases not matched to a gene. CDR3 length equals 16 residues. The CDR3 DNA sequence: TGCGCCAGCAGCCAGGCCGGGACAGGGCTCTCCAATGAGCAGTTCTTC. Translating it yields CASSQAGTGLSNEQFF.

V gene TRBV6-5 combines with J gene TRBJ2-4; tentative D call: TRBD2 (6 bases). CDR1 and CDR2 (germline): MNHEY, SVGAGI. This CDR3 contains 16 residues. Trimming shortened V by 5 bases and J by 0 bases, and 14 bases separated the two germline ends. CDR3 amino acids: CASSLRAGLAKNIQYF. The CDR3 coding sequence is TGTGCCAGCAGTCTCAGGGCGGGGCTAGCCAAAAACATTCAGTACTTC.

This clonotype showed up just a few times. The gene calls are TRBV12-3 or TRBV12-4 and TRBJ1-1, with 7 bases lining up with TRBD1. J was trimmed by 5 bases and V by 3 bases; bases with no gene match: 6. CDR3 length: 14 residues. The CDR3 nucleotides read TGTGCCAGCAGTTTCGACTCAGGGGGTACTGAAGCTTTCTTT. Translation: CASSFDSGGTEAFF.

This clonotype came up a few times. V and J are TRBV9 and TRBJ1-6; a possible D gene is TRBD1 (6 bases). CDR1 is SGDLS and CDR2 is YYNGEE in the germline V gene. With 1 base removed from V and 9 bases from J, the gap between germline ends came to 11 bases. The CDR3 spans 14 residues. For the CDR3, the DNA is TGTGCCAGCAGCGTAACAGGGAGTAGTTCACCCCTCCACTTT. Translated, it gives CASSVTGSSSPLHF. The full variable domain, with the rest looked up from reference TRBV9 and TRBJ1-6, is DSGVTQTPKHLITATGQRVTLRCSPRSGDLSVYWYQQSLDQGLQFLIQYYNGEERAKGNILERFSAQQFPDLHSELNLSSLELGDSALYFCASSVTGSSSPLHFGNGTRLTVT.

This clonotype showed up just a few times. This chain joins TRBV6-1 and TRBJ1-2; D ambiguous. Germline assignment: CDR1 MNHNS and CDR2 SASEGT. CDR3 size: 12 residues. Trimming took 6 bases from V and 7 from J, leaving 12 bases between them. The CDR3 protein is CASSASLSGYTF. CDR3 coding DNA: TGTGCCAGCAGCGCCTCCCTGAGTGGCTACACCTTC.

This clonotype was seen a few times. The V call is TRBV5-1, the J call TRBJ2-1, with 15 positions matching TRBD2. V lost 4 bases and J lost 10; bases outside the gene matches: 6. CDR1 and CDR2 from the germline V gene are SGHRS and YFSETQ. This CDR3 has 15 residues. Here the CDR3 DNA reads TGCGCCAGCAGCATCGGACTAGCGGGGGGGCACGAGCAGTTCTTC. It codes for CASSIGLAGGHEQFF. The whole variable domain, remainder taken from reference TRBV5-1 and TRBJ2-1, is KAGVTQTPRYLIKTRGQQVTLSCSPISGHRSVSWYQQTPGQGLQFLFEYFSETQRNKGNFPGRFSGRQFSNSRSEMNVSTLELGDSALYLCASSIGLAGGHEQFFGPGTRLTVL.

This chain uses TRBV3-1 with TRBJ2-1, with D tentatively TRBD1 or TRBD2 (6 bases each). The germline CDR1 and CDR2 sequences are LGHDT and YNNKEL (reference sequence). The V end lost 1 base, the J end lost 11 bases, and 18 bases lay between the germline ends. There are 15 residues in the CDR3. CDR3 amino acids: CASSQVLPSGAKQFF. CDR3 DNA sequence: TGTGCCAGCAGCCAAGTTCTACCGTCGGGGGCTAAGCAGTTCTTC.

This clonotype came up a few times. This chain links TRBV29-1 with TRBJ2-5; D gene uncertain. CDR3 length: 12 residues. Trimming removed 4 bases at V and 1 base at J, with 7 bases between. Germline V gives CDR1 SQVTM, CDR2 ANQGSEA. DNA for the CDR3: TGCAGCGTTGTCTTGAGCCAAGAGACCCAGTACTTC. Its protein product is CSVVLSQETQYF.

The chain recombines TRBV28 with TRBJ2-7; 12 nucleotides agree with TRBD2. The trim removed 8 bases at V and 2 bases at J, leaving 4 bases unmatched. The CDR3 extends over 14 amino acids. The germline CDR1 and CDR2 sequences are MDHEN and SYDVKM. In DNA, the CDR3 is TGTGCCAGCCAGCTAGCGGGGGGGCCCTACGAGCAGTACTTC. It encodes CASQLAGGPYEQYF.

This clonotype was picked up a small number of times. The V and J genes are TRBV6-2 or TRBV6-3 and TRBJ2-3, with TRBD2 as a possible D gene (6 bases). The CDR3 covers 12 residues. V lost 8 bases, J lost 1 base, and 7 bases lay in between. Germline CDR1 reads MNHEY; CDR2 reads SVGEGT. CDR3 sequence: CASASGTDTQYF. In DNA form, the CDR3 reads TGTGCCAGCGCTAGCGGCACAGATACGCAGTATTTT.

To note about this clonotype: An end of the junction does not agree with germline; a read error may underlie this. The V call is TRBV5-1, the J call TRBJ1-2, with D unclear. CDR1 and CDR2 from the germline V gene are SGHRS and YFSETQ. The CDR3 consists of 15 residues. This chain's CDR3 is CASSLDLARNYGYTF. The DNA for the CDR3 is TGCGCCAGCAGCTTGGACCTCGCCAGGAACTATGGCTATACCTTC.

The V call is TRBV11-3, the J call TRBJ1-6, with D unresolved. The CDR3 consists of 13 residues. Deletions cut 4 bases from V and 7 bases from J, with 8 bases between. In germline, CDR1 is SGHNT, CDR2 YENEEA. Here the CDR3 reads CASSSSENSPLHF. Here the CDR3 DNA reads TGTGCCAGCAGCTCCTCAGAAAATTCACCCCTCCACTTT.

The chain has TRBV4-3 and TRBJ2-2; D is uncertain. There are 15 residues in the CDR3. Germline CDR1 LGHNA, CDR2 YSLEER. The V gene lost 1 base and the J gene lost 6 bases, with 12 bases spanning the gap. The CDR3 DNA reads TGCGCCAGCAGCCAAGCGGGTCAGGCCCCCGGGGAGCTGTTTTTT. This sequence encodes CASSQAGQAPGELFF.